The T cell receptor beta chain described here comes from a study of T-cell reconstitution after alpha-beta-depleted transplantation in children. The CDR3 is 14 residues long. Germline loops: CDR1 SGHRS, CDR2 YFSETQ. The J segment lost 3 bases and the V segment lost 4 bases, leaving 7 bases of the junction unmatched. This clonotype was found a few times. Preparation of the TCRbeta library was carried out with unique molecular identifiers. From the PCR reads, TCRdb called clonotypes with MiXCR, one entry per CDR3 protein. The table has some 350,000 distinct CDR3 sequences, around 15% seen once. This specimen consisted of PBMCs, mostly from graft donor cells, obtained 360 days after TCRalphabeta/CD19-depleted stem cell transplant. The genes are TRBV5-1 and TRBJ2-7; 7 bases are a match to TRBD1. The receptor was isolated from a male patient between 2 and 15 years old who had a stem cell transplant for acute lymphoblastic leukemia, so the T cells may come from the graft donor. CDR3 residues: CASSPTGEVYEQYF. CDR3 DNA sequence: TGCGCCAGCAGCCCAACAGGGGAAGTCTACGAGCAGTACTTC.